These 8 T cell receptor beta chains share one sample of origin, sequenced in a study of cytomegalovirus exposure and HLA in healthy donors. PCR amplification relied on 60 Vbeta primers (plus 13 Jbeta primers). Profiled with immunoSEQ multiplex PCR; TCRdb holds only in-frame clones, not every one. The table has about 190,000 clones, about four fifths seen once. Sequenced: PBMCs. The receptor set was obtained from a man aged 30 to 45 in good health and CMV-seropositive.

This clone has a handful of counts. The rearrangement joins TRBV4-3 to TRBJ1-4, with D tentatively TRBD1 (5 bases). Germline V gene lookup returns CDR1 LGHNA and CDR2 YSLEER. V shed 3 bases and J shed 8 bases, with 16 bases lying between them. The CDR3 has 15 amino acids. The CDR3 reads CASSHSVGAEEKLFF. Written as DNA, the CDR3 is TGCGCCAGCAGCCACTCAGTTGGGGCCGAGGAAAAACTGTTTTTT.

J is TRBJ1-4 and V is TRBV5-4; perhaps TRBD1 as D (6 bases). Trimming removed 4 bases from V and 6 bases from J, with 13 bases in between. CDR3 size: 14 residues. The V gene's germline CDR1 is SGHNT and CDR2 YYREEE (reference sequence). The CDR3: CASSEKSGDEKLFF. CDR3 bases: TGTGCCAGCAGCGAAAAATCAGGGGATGAAAAACTGTTTTTT.

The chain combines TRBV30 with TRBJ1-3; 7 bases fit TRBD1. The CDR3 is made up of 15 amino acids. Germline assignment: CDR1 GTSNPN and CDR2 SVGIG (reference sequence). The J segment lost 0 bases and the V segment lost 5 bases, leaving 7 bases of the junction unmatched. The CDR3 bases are TGTGCCTGGGAGGGGCAGGGGGTCTCTGGAAACACCATATATTTT. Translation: CAWEGQGVSGNTIYF.

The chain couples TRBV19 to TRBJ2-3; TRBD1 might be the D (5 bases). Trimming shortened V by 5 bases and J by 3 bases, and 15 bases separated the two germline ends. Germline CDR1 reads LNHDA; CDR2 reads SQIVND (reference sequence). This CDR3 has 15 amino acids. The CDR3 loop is CASSSPGRVTDTQYF. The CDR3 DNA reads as TGTGCCAGTAGTTCCCCAGGCAGGGTGACAGATACGCAGTATTTT.

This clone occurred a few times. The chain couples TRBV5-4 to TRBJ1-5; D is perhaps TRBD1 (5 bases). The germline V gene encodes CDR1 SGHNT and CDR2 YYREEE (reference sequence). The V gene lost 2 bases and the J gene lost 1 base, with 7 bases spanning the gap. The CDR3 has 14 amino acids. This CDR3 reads CASSFGGSNQPQHF. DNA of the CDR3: TGTGCCAGCAGCTTTGGGGGGAGCAATCAGCCCCAGCATTTT.

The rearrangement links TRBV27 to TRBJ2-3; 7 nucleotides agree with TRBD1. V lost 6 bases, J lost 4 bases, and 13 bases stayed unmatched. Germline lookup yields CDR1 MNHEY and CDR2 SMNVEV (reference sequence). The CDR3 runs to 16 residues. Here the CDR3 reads CASRPAGTAAPDTQYF. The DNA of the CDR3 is TGTGCCAGCAGACCGGCCGGGACAGCCGCCCCAGATACGCAGTATTTT.

This CDR3 reads CATSRGREGYEQYF. CDR3 nucleotide sequence: TGTGCCACCAGCAGAGGGAGAGAGGGTTACGAGCAGTACTTC. This chain connects TRBV15 to TRBJ2-7; D might be TRBD2 (5 bases). Germline CDR1 is LNHNV and CDR2 is YYDKDF (reference sequence). The V end was cut by 1 base, the J end by 4 bases, with 11 bases between. CDR3 length equals 14 residues. Filled out from reference TRBV15 and TRBJ2-7, the complete variable domain reads DAMVIQNPRYQVTQFGKPVTLSCSQTLNHNVMYWYQQKSSQAPKLLFHYYDKDFNNEADTPDNFQSRRPNTSFCFLDIRSPGLGDTAMYLCATSRGREGYEQYFGPGTRLTVT.

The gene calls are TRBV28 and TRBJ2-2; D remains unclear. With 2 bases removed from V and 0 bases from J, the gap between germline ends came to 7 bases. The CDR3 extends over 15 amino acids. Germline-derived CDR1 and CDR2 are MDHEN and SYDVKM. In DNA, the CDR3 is TGTGCCAGCAGTTTACCGCGGTCGAACACCGGGGAGCTGTTTTTT. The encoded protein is CASSLPRSNTGELFF.